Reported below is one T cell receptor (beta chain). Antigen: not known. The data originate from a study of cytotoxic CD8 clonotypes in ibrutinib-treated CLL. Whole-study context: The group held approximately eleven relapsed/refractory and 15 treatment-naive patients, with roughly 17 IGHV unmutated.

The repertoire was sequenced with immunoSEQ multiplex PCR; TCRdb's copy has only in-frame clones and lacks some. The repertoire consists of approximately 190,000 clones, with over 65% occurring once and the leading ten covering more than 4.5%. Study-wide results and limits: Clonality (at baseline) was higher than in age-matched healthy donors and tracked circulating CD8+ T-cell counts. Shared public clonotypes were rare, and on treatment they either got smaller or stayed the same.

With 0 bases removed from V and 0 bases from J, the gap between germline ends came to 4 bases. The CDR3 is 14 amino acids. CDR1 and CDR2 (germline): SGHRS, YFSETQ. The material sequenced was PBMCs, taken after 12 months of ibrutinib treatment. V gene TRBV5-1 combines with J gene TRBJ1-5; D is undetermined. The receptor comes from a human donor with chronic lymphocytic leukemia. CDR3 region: CASSLGYSNQPQHF. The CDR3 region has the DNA TGCGCCAGCAGCTTGGGGTATAGCAATCAGCCCCAGCATTTT.